This TCR beta chain was captured in a study of blood T cell repertoires in COVID-19. In the study overall: The origin of the acute and convalescent COVID-19 samples was the United States, Italy and Spain. PBMCs, B-cell-depleted T cells, or T cells were the source of the cDNA or gDNA that made up the material.

The CDR3 has 16 residues. Looked up from germline, CDR1 is SQVTM and CDR2 is ANQGSEA. Trimming took 2 bases from V and 7 from J, leaving 21 bases between them. Study processing details: Estimation of nucleated cell counts relied on the amplification of reference gene primers. Method: immunoSEQ multiplex PCR; TCRdb's copy keeps in-frame clones and lacks some. From that table come the V and J calls and clone size; the DNA was used to work out D and trimming. The sample holds 70,000 to 90,000 clones; approximately 80% are singletons and the top ten take 10% to 15%. The clonotype was recovered from a human donor in a cohort sampled during active COVID-19. This sequence joins TRBV29-1 and TRBJ2-1; D is perhaps TRBD1 (8 bases). The sample comprised peripheral blood. CDR3 nucleotides: TGCAGCGTTGAAAGGGGGGGGTGGACAGGGAGGAATGAGCAGTTCTTC. Translation gives CSVERGGWTGRNEQFF.